This T cell receptor beta chain is from a study of T cell responses to AZD1222 COVID-19 vaccine. Note on this clone: Its antigen is currently unknown.

Study findings and constraints: At study baseline, merely six AZD1222 recipients were seropositive. Researchers took repertoire samples only after the peak T cell response had come. The donor group comprised mostly white British people and more females; the analysis possibly underestimated clonal diversity. Reports indicate that nearly half of spike-specific TCRs are directed at unmutated variant regions.

Produced via immunoSEQ multiplex PCR; TCRdb's table is partial and in-frame only. The sample consists of approximately 260,000 clones, roughly 93% of them appearing once. The receptor comes from an adult in good health. Source: peripheral blood, taken on day 0 of AZD1222 vaccination.

The CDR3 region has the DNA TGTGCCAGCACGGGGCGTACTGAAGCTTTCTTT. Its translation: CASTGRTEAFF. The rearrangement links TRBV2 to TRBJ1-1; tentatively, D is TRBD1 (5 bases). The CDR3 totals 11 residues. Per the germline V gene, CDR1 is SNHLY and CDR2 is FYNNEI. Trimming stripped 7 bases from V and 5 bases from J, with 8 bases between.